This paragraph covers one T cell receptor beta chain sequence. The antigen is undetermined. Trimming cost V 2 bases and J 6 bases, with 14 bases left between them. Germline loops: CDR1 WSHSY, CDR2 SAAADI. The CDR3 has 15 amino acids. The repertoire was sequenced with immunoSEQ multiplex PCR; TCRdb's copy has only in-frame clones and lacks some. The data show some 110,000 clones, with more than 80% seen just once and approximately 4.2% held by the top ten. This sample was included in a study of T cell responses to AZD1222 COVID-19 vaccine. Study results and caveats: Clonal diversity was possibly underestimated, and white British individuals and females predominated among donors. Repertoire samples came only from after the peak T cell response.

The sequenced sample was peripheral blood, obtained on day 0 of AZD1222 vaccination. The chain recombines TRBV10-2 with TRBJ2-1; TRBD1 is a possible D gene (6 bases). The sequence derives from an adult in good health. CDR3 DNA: TGCGCCAGCAGTGAGGGAACAGGGTGGTTCAATGAGCAGTTCTTC. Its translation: CASSEGTGWFNEQFF.